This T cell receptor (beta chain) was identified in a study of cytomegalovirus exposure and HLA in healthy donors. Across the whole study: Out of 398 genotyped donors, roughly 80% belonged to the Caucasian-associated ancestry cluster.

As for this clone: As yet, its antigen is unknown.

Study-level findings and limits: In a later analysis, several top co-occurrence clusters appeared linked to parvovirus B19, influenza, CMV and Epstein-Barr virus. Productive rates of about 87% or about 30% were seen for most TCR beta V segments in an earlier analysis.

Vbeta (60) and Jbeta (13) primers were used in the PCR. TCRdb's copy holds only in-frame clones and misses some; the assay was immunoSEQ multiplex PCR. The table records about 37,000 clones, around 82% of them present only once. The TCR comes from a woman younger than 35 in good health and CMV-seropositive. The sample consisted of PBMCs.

The CDR3 sequence is CASSPRGMTNEKLFF. The CDR3 coding sequence is TGTGCCAGCTCCCCCCGGGGTATGACTAATGAAAAACTGTTTTTT. The rearrangement uses TRBV18 and TRBJ1-4; no definite D call. The CDR3 covers 15 residues. V was shortened by 6 bases and J by 2 bases, with 13 bases between the two germline ends. Germline V gene lookup returns CDR1 KGHSH and CDR2 LQKENI.